One T cell receptor beta chain is described in this entry. Its binding antigen is unknown. The record has no base qualities; no much larger clone is one base away. Libraries were made using RT-PCR. TCRdb lists the instrument as NextSeq 550. Starting from the raw public reads, TCRdb applied fastp trimming at Q25, assembled clones with MiXCR and retained in-frame beta chains. Each record represents a unique CDR3 protein, reported with the most common genes and DNA among its rows. Counted in this sample were approximately 200,000 distinct CDR3 sequences; 35% to 50% of them appeared once. About 35% of the sample goes to the ten largest clones. The V and J ends are trimmed by 1 base and 1 base, leaving 19 bases between them. Taken from cysteine to phenylalanine, the CDR3 has 18 residues. The entry retains the CDR3 DNA only, 54 bases that are in frame from base 1. According to the germline V gene, CDR1 reads LGHNA and CDR2 reads YNFKEQ.

The record originates from a study of patients and donors after allogeneic stem cell transplantation (dated by TCRdb to 2018 to 2020). The receptor was isolated from a human donor who was either an allogeneic HSCT recipient or a stem cell or donor lymphocyte infusion donor (not recorded which). It is not recorded whose cells these are; they may come from a transplant donor. The chain links TRBV4-2 with TRBJ2-5; TRBD2 is perhaps the D gene, given 5 matching bases. The sample comprised blood, either unsorted or a sorted T cell fraction (not recorded which). The nucleotide sequence is TGTGCCAGCAGCCAAGCGCCCCCCCCATGGAGCGGCCAAGAGACCCAGTACTTC. It translates to CASSQAPPPWSGQETQYF.